The rows below give T cell receptor beta chains drawn from one sample of a study of T cells in Graves' hyperthyroidism and ophthalmopathy. TCRdb re-called the multiplex PCR reads through MiXCR, storing one row per CDR3 protein. This table holds some 490,000 distinct CDR3 sequences, approximately 23% found once. The sample was blood. The receptors were gathered from a woman in her seventies with Graves' ophthalmopathy. CDR3s include the opening cysteine and the closing phenylalanine or tryptophan. A D gene is named only where the DNA matches it firmly. Clone size appears in some rows only: once, few, many, or a class for an expanded clone.

D	V	size	J	length	DNA	CDR3
.	TRBV5-1	few	TRBJ2-3	16	TGCGCCAGCAGCTTCTCCAGGGTCGGGGGCACAGATACGCAGTATTTT	CASSFSRVGGTDTQYF
.	TRBV9	.	TRBJ2-3	15	TGTGCCAGCAGCGTAGTGGCGACTAGCACAGATACGCAGTATTTT	CASSVVATSTDTQYF
.	TRBV5-6	.	TRBJ2-3	16	TGTGCCAGCAGCGCAATCCCGGACAGGAGGGCAGATACGCAGTATTTT	CASSAIPDRRADTQYF
.	TRBV4-2	.	TRBJ2-1	18	TGTGCCAGCAGCCAAGGGGGAAATAGCGAGGGCTCCTACAATGAGCAGTTCTTC	CASSQGGNSEGSYNEQFF
TRBD2	TRBV7-9	.	TRBJ2-1	16	TGTGCCAGCAGCCCAGAGGCGGGAGGGCCCATGAATGAGCAGTTCTTC	CASSPEAGGPMNEQFF
.	TRBV28	many	TRBJ2-5	15	TGTGCCAGCAGCCCTTTCGGACCAGGAGCAGAGACCCAGTACTTC	CASSPFGPGAETQYF
.	TRBV13	.	TRBJ1-6	13	TGTGCCAGCAGCCTCCGAGGGCATTCACCCCTCCACTTT	CASSLRGHSPLHF
.	TRBV6-1	.	TRBJ1-2	13	TGTGCCAGTCAGAGGGCTGGACGCTATGGCTACACCTTC	CASQRAGRYGYTF
.	TRBV6-2/TRBV6-3	many	TRBJ2-5	15	TGTGCCAGCAGTTATCATGAGAATATCCAAGAGACCCAGTACTTC	CASSYHENIQETQYF
.	TRBV20-1	many	TRBJ2-7	14	TGCAGTCCTAGGAGGGGGACGGGGATCTACGAGCAGTACTTC	CSPRRGTGIYEQYF
.	TRBV6-5	.	TRBJ1-2	15	TGTGCCAGCAGTTACGACAGTACGGGGGGCTATGGCTACACCTTC	CASSYDSTGGYGYTF
.	TRBV27	.	TRBJ2-3	15	TGTGCCAGCAGTTCCTCTTATGCTAGCACAGATACGCAGTATTTT	CASSSSYASTDTQYF
TRBD1	TRBV6-2/TRBV6-3	many	TRBJ1-1	17	TGTGCCAGCAGTTACCCCCCGGGACAGCCCTTGAATCCTGAAGCTTTCTTT	CASSYPPGQPLNPEAFF
.	TRBV12-3/TRBV12-4	few	TRBJ2-7	12	TGTGCCAGCAGTTTGAGGCAGCTCGGGCAGTACTTC	CASSLRQLGQYF
TRBD1	TRBV28	few	TRBJ2-7	14	TGTGCCAGCAGTTTCGCGGGACAGGGGCACGAGCAGTACTTC	CASSFAGQGHEQYF
TRBD1	TRBV19	.	TRBJ1-6	14	TGTGCCAGCAGAACAGGGGTTACAGATTCACCCCTCCACTTT	CASRTGVTDSPLHF
TRBD1	TRBV5-5	few	TRBJ1-5	14	TGTGCCAGCAGCTTCACAGGGGGCGAACAGCCCCAGCATTTT	CASSFTGGEQPQHF
.	TRBV27	many	TRBJ1-2	13	TGTGCCACTCGCGCTCTTCAGGGTAGTGGCTACACCTTC	CATRALQGSGYTF
.	TRBV5-1	few	TRBJ1-5	14	TGCGCCAGCAGCTCTCGGGGCGGTGGGATGCCCCAGCATTTT	CASSSRGGGMPQHF
.	TRBV14	.	TRBJ2-2	19	TGTGCCAGCAGCCGAGCGTTAGACCTAATAGTGGGAAGCACCGGGGAGCTGTTTTTT	CASSRALDLIVGSTGELFF
.	TRBV11-2	.	TRBJ1-2	13	TGTGCCAGCAGCTCCCGGGCTAACTATGGCTACACCTTC	CASSSRANYGYTF
.	TRBV2	many	TRBJ2-1	13	TGTGCCAGCAGTGAATCTATGAAGGCTGAGCAGTTCTTC	CASSESMKAEQFF
.	TRBV30	.	TRBJ2-3	13	TGTGCCTGGAGTGTAAAGGGGGCAGATACGCAGTATTTT	CAWSVKGADTQYF
TRBD2	TRBV5-1	few	TRBJ2-3	15	TGCGCCAGCAGCTTCGGGTCTAGCGGTTCAGATACGCAGTATTTT	CASSFGSSGSDTQYF
TRBD1	TRBV2	.	TRBJ2-7	14	TGTGCCAGCAGTAGGGACAGGTTCATCGACGAGCAGTACTTC	CASSRDRFIDEQYF
TRBD1	TRBV7-9	few	TRBJ1-4	16	TGTGCCAGCAGGCCTGGGTACAGGGGGACGGGGGAAAAACTGTTTTTT	CASRPGYRGTGEKLFF
TRBD1	TRBV11-2	few	TRBJ1-2	14	TGTGCCAGCAATCCCCGGGACAGGCGCTATGGCTACACCTTC	CASNPRDRRYGYTF
.	TRBV6-2/TRBV6-3	few	TRBJ2-2	14	TGTGCCAGCACCGGGGAGTATAACACCGGGGAGCTGTTTTTT	CASTGEYNTGELFF